The 8 T cell receptor beta chains reported below all come from one sample, sequenced in a study of metastatic and nonmetastatic thyroid tumors. TCRdb called clones again from the PCR reads with MiXCR. The repertoire holds approximately 30,000 clones, with about a sixth as singletons. Thyroid surgery was preceded by no treatment in any patient. The sequencing input was blood. Receptor source: a female donor with papillary thyroid cancer or a benign thyroid nodule (not recorded which). Some clones in this sample may be carry-over from other donors' samples.

This clone is medium-sized within its sample. The genes are TRBV6-1 and TRBJ2-7; no firm D call. The CDR3 spans 14 residues. V lost 3 bases, J lost 1 base, and 10 bases lay in between. Germline loops: CDR1 MNHNS, CDR2 SASEGT. The CDR3 is CASSEHRLSYEQYF. CDR3 DNA sequence: TGTGCCAGCAGTGAGCACCGCCTATCCTACGAGCAGTACTTC.

This clone was detected a few times. The V call is TRBV7-9, the J call TRBJ2-5; 7 bases are a match to TRBD1. V gave up 5 bases and J gave up 4 bases; unmatched junction bases: 7. Germline CDR1 is SEHNR and CDR2 is FQNEAQ (reference sequence). The length of the CDR3 is 14 residues. CDR3 sequence: CASSPTGPGETQYF. CDR3 in DNA: TGTGCCAGCAGCCCGACAGGGCCGGGAGAGACCCAGTACTTC.

In this sample, this clone is medium-sized. The J gene is TRBJ2-7, the V gene TRBV27; D is possibly TRBD1 or TRBD2 (5 bases each). Germline V gives CDR1 MNHEY, CDR2 SMNVEV (reference sequence). The CDR3 runs to 14 residues. The V end lost 6 bases, the J end lost 0 bases, and 12 bases lay between the germline ends. The CDR3 DNA reads as TGTGCCAGCAGGAAGGGGACGGGCTCCTACGAGCAGTACTTC. Its translation: CASRKGTGSYEQYF.

A note on this clone: Germline is not matched at one junction end, which may reflect a read error. J is TRBJ2-7 and V is TRBV15; D perhaps matches TRBD1 (6 bases). The CDR3 contains 14 residues. The germline gives CDR1 LNHNV, CDR2 YYDKDF (reference sequence). CDR3 protein: CAASSGDTSYEQYF. The CDR3 coding sequence is TGTGCCGCCAGCAGTGGGGACACTTCCTACGAGCAGTACTTC.

In the case of this clone: Compared with germline, one end of the junction differs, possibly owing to a read error. The chain combines TRBV20-1 with TRBJ2-7; 9 nucleotides match TRBD2. CDR1 is DFQATT and CDR2 is SNEGSKA in the germline V gene (reference sequence). This CDR3 contains 17 residues. CDR3 in DNA: TGCGGTGCTAGAGATCGTTTTCTGGTAGCGGGAGCCTACGAGCAGTACTTC. Translation gives CGARDRFLVAGAYEQYF.

The chain joins TRBV19 to TRBJ1-1; no definite D call. Trimming removed 7 bases at V and 2 bases at J, with 17 bases between. The CDR3 is made up of 15 amino acids. Germline CDR1 is LNHDA and CDR2 is SQIVND (reference sequence). The CDR3 is CASNRPGYLNTEAFF. DNA of the CDR3: TGTGCCAGTAATCGTCCGGGATACTTAAACACTGAAGCTTTCTTT.

For the CDR3, the DNA is TGCAGTGCCAGGAGGGAGGCCCTCGGGAAGCAGTTCTTC. Protein product: CSARREALGKQFF. The J gene is TRBJ2-1, the V gene TRBV20-1; maybe TRBD2 (6 bases). Germline CDR1 DFQATT, CDR2 SNEGSKA (reference sequence). Trimming removed 6 bases from V and 11 bases from J, with 20 bases in between. This CDR3 is 13 amino acids long.

This clone was counted ten times or more. The chain uses TRBV2 and TRBJ1-4; no clear D gene. V lost 1 base to trimming and J lost 8 bases, with 8 bases between them. Germline CDR1 is SNHLY and CDR2 is FYNNEI. The CDR3 has 13 residues. As DNA, the CDR3 is TGTGCCAGCAGTGAAGAGGGTTGGGAAAAACTGTTTTTT. It yields the protein CASSEEGWEKLFF.